A selection of T cell receptor beta chains follows, all from one sample in a study of cytomegalovirus exposure and HLA in healthy donors. TCRdb keeps only in-frame clones here, not all; method: immunoSEQ multiplex PCR. The table lists some 95,000 clones, over 75% of them singletons. The sequenced sample consisted of PBMCs. The receptors shown here come from a man aged 50-60 years in good health and CMV-seropositive. CDR3s include the opening cysteine and the closing phenylalanine or tryptophan. A D gene is named only where the DNA matches it firmly. Size values are once, few and many counts, or a class for expanded clones, and some rows have none.

clone_size	j_call	d_call	v_call	cdr3_aa	cdr3_nt
.	TRBJ2-5	TRBD2	TRBV19	CASSEGGGAQETQYF	TGTGCCAGTAGTGAGGGCGGGGGGGCTCAAGAGACCCAGTACTTC
.	TRBJ1-1	TRBD1	TRBV6-5	CASRDDRGLGTEAFF	TGTGCCAGCAGAGACGACAGGGGGCTGGGCACTGAAGCTTTCTTT
once	TRBJ1-2	.	TRBV2	CASSGGKRDGYTF	TGTGCCAGCAGTGGGGGAAAGAGGGATGGCTACACCTTC
.	TRBJ2-7	TRBD1	TRBV28	CASSLSTGGSQYF	TGTGCCAGCAGTTTGTCGACAGGGGGGTCGCAGTACTTC
few	TRBJ1-5	TRBD1	TRBV7-9	CASSRPRDRGVGSNQPQHF	TGTGCCAGCAGCCGACCCCGGGACAGGGGAGTCGGTAGCAATCAGCCCCAGCATTTT
few	TRBJ2-7	TRBD1	TRBV15	CATSTTQGAAYEQYF	TGTGCCACCAGCACCACTCAGGGGGCGGCCTACGAGCAGTACTTC
.	TRBJ2-5	TRBD1	TRBV18	CASSPMSTGGAETQYF	TGTGCCAGCTCACCAATGTCGACAGGGGGCGCGGAGACCCAGTACTTC
.	TRBJ2-2	TRBD1	TRBV30	CARGYGRTGYTGELFF	TGTGCCCGAGGGTATGGGCGGACAGGGTACACCGGGGAGCTGTTTTTT
.	TRBJ2-7	.	TRBV6-5	CASSYGGSTYEQYF	TGTGCCAGCAGTTACGGCGGATCAACCTACGAGCAGTACTTC
.	TRBJ1-4	.	TRBV28	CASNSGGGSEKLFF	TGTGCCAGCAACTCGGGGGGAGGAAGTGAAAAACTGTTTTTT
.	TRBJ2-6	TRBD2	TRBV19	CAIPRGAGANVLTF	TGTGCCATCCCGCGGGGGGCTGGGGCCAACGTCCTGACTTTC
.	TRBJ1-2	.	TRBV6-5	CASSSRVWGHGYTF	TGTGCCAGCAGTTCCCGGGTGTGGGGCCATGGCTACACCTTC
.	TRBJ2-7	TRBD1	TRBV5-4	CASSHSDRVYEQYF	TGTGCCAGCAGCCATTCAGACAGGGTCTACGAGCAGTACTTC
.	TRBJ2-6	TRBD1	TRBV11-2	CASSPRTRTGVSGANVLTF	TGTGCCAGCAGCCCCCGAACAAGGACAGGGGTATCTGGGGCCAACGTCCTGACTTTC
.	TRBJ2-7	TRBD2	TRBV18	CASSPGWASGGSYEQYF	TGTGCCAGCTCACCAGGTTGGGCTAGCGGGGGATCTTACGAGCAGTACTTC
once	TRBJ2-3	TRBD1	TRBV4-2	CASSQESGQGATLSTDTQYF	TGTGCCAGCAGCCAAGAAAGTGGGCAGGGGGCAACACTAAGCACAGATACGCAGTATTTT
.	TRBJ2-5	.	TRBV7-2	CASSLEGAAETQYF	TGTGCCAGCAGCTTAGAGGGAGCTGCGGAGACCCAGTACTTC
.	TRBJ1-2	TRBD1	TRBV6-5	CASRFTDDRGSGYTF	TGTGCCAGCAGGTTCACGGATGACAGGGGCAGTGGCTACACCTTC
.	TRBJ1-1	TRBD1	TRBV19	CASSSTGGGTEAFF	TGTGCCAGTAGCTCGACAGGGGGAGGCACTGAAGCTTTCTTT
.	TRBJ2-1	TRBD1	TRBV18	CASSPPVTGEQFF	TGTGCCAGCTCACCACCGGTGACAGGGGAGCAGTTCTTC
few	TRBJ2-3	.	TRBV19	CASSIGIGTPSTDTQYF	TGTGCCAGTAGTATTGGGATCGGGACACCGAGCACAGATACGCAGTATTTT
.	TRBJ2-5	.	TRBV5-8	CASSARPGEETQYF	TGTGCCAGCAGCGCGCGCCCGGGAGAAGAGACCCAGTACTTC
.	TRBJ1-4	.	TRBV11-2	CASSLRRVGNEKLFF	TGTGCCAGCAGCCTCCGGAGGGTAGGCAATGAAAAACTGTTTTTT
.	TRBJ1-2	.	TRBV19	CASLKDGGGYTF	TGTGCCAGTCTTAAAGACGGGGGTGGCTACACCTTC
.	TRBJ1-2	TRBD1	TRBV12-5	CASGLLWDREGNGYTF	TGTGCTAGTGGTTTGCTGTGGGACAGGGAAGGGAATGGCTACACCTTC
.	TRBJ1-6	TRBD1	TRBV27	CASSLGRTGNSPLNF	TGTGCCAGCAGTTTGGGAAGGACAGGGAATTCACCCCTCAACTTT
.	TRBJ2-3	TRBD2	TRBV4-1	CASSQEWTSGGQTQYF	TGCGCCAGCAGCCAAGAATGGACTAGCGGGGGCCAAACGCAGTATTTT
.	TRBJ2-1	.	TRBV11-2	CASRDSASDYNEQFF	TGTGCCAGCAGGGACTCAGCAAGCGACTACAATGAGCAGTTCTTC
once	TRBJ2-7	.	TRBV25-1	CASSAGEQYF	TGTGCCAGCAGTGCGGGAGAGCAGTACTTC
.	TRBJ2-7	.	TRBV28	CASSKAGGYEQYF	TGTGCCAGCAGTAAGGCCGGGGGTTACGAGCAGTACTTC
.	TRBJ1-6	.	TRBV28	CASRLAGIMNSPLHF	TGTGCCAGCAGACTCGCGGGGATAATGAATTCACCCCTCCACTTT
.	TRBJ1-4	TRBD1	TRBV5-1	CASSKQGAVTNEKLFF	TGCGCCAGCAGCAAACAGGGGGCGGTTACTAATGAAAAACTGTTTTTT
.	TRBJ2-7	TRBD2	TRBV5-1	CASSSETGGSYEQYF	TGCGCCAGCAGCTCGGAAACGGGGGGTTCCTACGAGCAGTACTTC
.	TRBJ2-3	TRBD2	TRBV27	CASSARTSGGAYTDTQYF	TGTGCCAGCAGTGCCCGGACTAGCGGGGGGGCCTACACAGATACGCAGTATTTT
.	TRBJ2-7	TRBD2	TRBV7-2	CASSHGTSAAEQYF	TGTGCCAGCAGCCACGGGACTAGCGCGGCCGAGCAGTACTTC
.	TRBJ1-1	.	TRBV6-4	CASQDEAGGEAFF	TGTGCCAGCCAGGACGAGGCGGGCGGGGAAGCTTTCTTT
.	TRBJ1-2	TRBD1	TRBV4-3	CASSPSTSTGNYGYTF	TGCGCCAGCAGCCCCTCTACTTCGACAGGGAACTATGGCTACACCTTC
.	TRBJ2-5	TRBD2	TRBV4-1	CASSQSAGTGGETQYF	TGCGCCAGCAGCCAATCTGCCGGGACCGGGGGGGAGACCCAGTACTTC
.	TRBJ1-2	TRBD1	TRBV30	CAWSTDRGNYGYTF	TGTGCCTGGAGTACGGACAGGGGGAACTATGGCTACACCTTC
.	TRBJ1-5	TRBD1	TRBV5-5	CASSPGPTGGQPQHF	TGTGCCAGCAGCCCGGGTCCTACAGGGGGTCAGCCCCAGCATTTT
.	TRBJ2-5	.	TRBV27	CASSLLSGGVDLQETQYF	TGTGCCAGCAGTTTACTATCGGGGGGCGTTGACCTACAAGAGACCCAGTACTTC